This TCR beta chain originates from a study of shared clonotypes between healthy human individuals. The CDR3 covers 13 residues. V lost 4 bases and J 1 base, leaving 6 bases between the germline ends. Germline V gene sequence: CDR1 SGDLS, CDR2 YYNGEE. Adult donors, all healthy and HIV-negative, had no recent acute infections or vaccinations. The repertoire was sequenced with immunoSEQ multiplex PCR; TCRdb's copy has only in-frame clones and lacks some. The profile shows about half a million clones, 65% to 85% of them singletons. The chain uses TRBV9 and TRBJ1-3, with D uncertain. What was sequenced was PBMCs. The sequence derives from a woman in her 40s in good health. Some clones in this sample may be carry-over from other donors' samples. This CDR3 reads CASSHDSGNTIYF. The CDR3 region has the DNA TGTGCCAGCAGCCACGATTCTGGAAACACCATATATTTT.